This TCR beta chain is from a study of CD8 T cells in Susac syndrome (dated by TCRdb to the late 2010s). Notes on the research overall: Repertoire sequencing was used to test whether CD8+ T cell activation and differentiation in Susac syndrome was antigen driven. The clonality of the CD8+ T cell repertoire was compared across about 12 healthy donors, around 14 Susac syndrome patients and under 18 multiple sclerosis patients.

This clonotype was seen only once. No cognate antigen has been identified for it. No quality values exist for individual bases; no much larger clone is one base distant. Weak support is all one read offers. Peripheral blood CD8+ and CD4+ T cells from healthy donors, Susac syndrome patients and multiple sclerosis patients were profiled by high-throughput TCR beta sequencing. The multiple sclerosis controls were treatment-naive patients whose relapsing-remitting disease, either stable or active, fulfilled the revised McDonald criteria. CD8+ TEMRA cells were enriched by FACS, while bulk CD8+ and CD4+ T cells were purified by magnetic negative isolation. Blood was drawn into EDTA tubes, processed within 24 hours, and PBMCs were isolated by density gradient centrifugation. PBMCs intended for TCR sequencing were cryopreserved in liquid nitrogen and thawed later in a water bath at 37 degrees C. The sorted or isolated CD4+, CD8+ and CD8+ TEMRA cells had a purity of 90% or higher.

Trimming takes 1 base off V and 6 bases off J; junction bases not matched to a gene: 7. From its cysteine to its phenylalanine, the CDR3 spans 14 amino acids. The entry retains the CDR3 DNA only, 42 bases that are in frame from base 1. The germline V gene (reference sequence) provides CDR1 GTSNPN and CDR2 SVGIG. RNA was extracted with the RNeasy kit and about 0.5 to 1 ug was reverse transcribed using random hexamers. The immunoSEQ multiplex PCR assay, which covers 54 Vbeta and 13 Jbeta segments, was used to amplify TCR beta CDR3 regions. Bias from PCR amplification was corrected by using a synthetic template baseline for primer optimization and for computational correction. In the source study's methods: Reads were annotated to V, D and J genes according to IMGT and were analyzed with immunoSEQ Analyzer, with only productive sequences retained. Clonality was computed as one minus Shannon entropy normalized by log2 of the number of productive unique sequences. Public and private clones were assessed among the 100 most prevalent clones of each patient and control. Susac-specific clones were defined as absent from healthy and MS cohorts, around 1,000 published viral clones and other ImmuneACCESS disease sequences. TCRdb passed the public sequencing reads through fastp at Q25 and MiXCR, retaining productive beta sequences. Rows matching on CDR3 protein sequence are summarized as one entry with the most common DNA and genes. V and J calls and clone size were set by TCRdb, not the authors. The sample yields around 300,000 distinct CDR3 sequences; 65% to 90% were counted once. Of the sample, approximately 0.2% is held by the ten largest clones.

Broader findings and caveats from the paper: The number of individuals in the TCR sequencing and HLA analysis was acknowledged as relatively small.

This sequence was found in a human donor with multiple sclerosis. The sequenced sample consisted of CD8+ T cells from PBMCs. The chain is made from TRBV30 and TRBJ1-1, with 8 middle bases fitting TRBD1. The nucleotides are TGTGCCTGGAGTGAAGGTTCAGGGGGCGCTGAAGCTTTCTTT. It translates as CAWSEGSGGAEAFF.